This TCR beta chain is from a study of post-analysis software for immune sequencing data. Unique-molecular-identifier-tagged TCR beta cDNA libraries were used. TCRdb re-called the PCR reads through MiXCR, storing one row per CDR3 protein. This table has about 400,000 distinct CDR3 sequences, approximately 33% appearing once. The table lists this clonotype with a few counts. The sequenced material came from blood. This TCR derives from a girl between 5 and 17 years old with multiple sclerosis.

Written as DNA, the CDR3 is TGTGCCAGCAGCCAAGGGCAGGGGATAAGCGAGCAGTACTTC. As protein: CASSQGQGISEQYF. The chain has TRBV3-1 and TRBJ2-7; tentatively, D is TRBD1 (6 bases). Germline lookup yields CDR1 LGHDT and CDR2 YNNKEL (reference sequence). The CDR3 runs 14 residues. The V gene lost 1 base and the J gene lost 6 bases, with 13 bases spanning the gap.